This TCR beta chain was captured by sequencing in a study of blood T cells in healthy people across ages. Points from the study as a whole: Higher diversity, along with more naive CD4+ cells, distinguished long-lived donors from aged donors. TCR beta diversity per million T cells fell roughly linearly with age.

With a J-beta primer mix and a sample-barcoded 5' primer, a second PCR ran about 7 to 11 cycles. Unique molecular identifiers of 12 random nucleotides labeled each cDNA. TCRdb ran MiXCR on the 5' RACE reads and lists one entry per CDR3 protein. The table shows approximately 730,000 distinct CDR3 sequences, with 40% to 65% occurring only once. Isolated PBMCs totaled at least 6 million in each sample. Deletions cut 0 bases from V and 4 bases from J, with 10 bases between. This CDR3 comprises 14 residues. CDR1 is SGDLS, CDR2 YYNGEE, per germline. This clonotype was observed a few times. Its target is not known.

Sequenced: blood. The chain uses TRBV9 and TRBJ1-2; D gene uncertain. This clonotype originated in a man aged 80 or over in good health. CDR3 coding DNA: TGTGCCAGCAGCGTAGACGGACGGTTCTATGGCTACACCTTC. It encodes CASSVDGRFYGYTF.